This T cell receptor (beta chain) was recorded in a study of CD8+ T cells in alopecia areata. At the level of the study: The study gave treated patients oral tofacitinib at 5 to 10 mg twice daily. Tofacitinib therapy took 6 to 18 months; 6 months off drug came after. The study's findings and limits: It was less clear whether patients shared TCRs than it was in mice, possibly because of HLA. Higher clonality was seen in lesional scalp than in normal scalp, especially in alopecia totalis/universalis.

CDR3 size: 12 residues. V dropped 6 bases and J dropped 7 bases, with 13 bases sitting between them. The V gene's germline CDR1 is SEHNR and CDR2 FQNEAQ (reference sequence). About this clone: No antigen is known for it.

RNA was extracted and reverse transcribed into cDNA as the sequencing template. The protocol was immunoSEQ multiplex PCR, while the TCRdb copy is restricted to in-frame clones and leaves out a portion. Among under 250,000 clones listed, about 53% were seen once. The material sequenced was CD4+ T cells sorted from blood, taken at week 0. This sequence joins TRBV7-9 and TRBJ2-7; D possibly corresponds to TRBD1 (6 bases). The TCR sequence derives from a human donor with alopecia areata. CDR3 protein: CASSLTQGEQYF. Written as DNA, the CDR3 is TGTGCCAGCAGTCTCACCCAGGGGGAGCAGTACTTC.